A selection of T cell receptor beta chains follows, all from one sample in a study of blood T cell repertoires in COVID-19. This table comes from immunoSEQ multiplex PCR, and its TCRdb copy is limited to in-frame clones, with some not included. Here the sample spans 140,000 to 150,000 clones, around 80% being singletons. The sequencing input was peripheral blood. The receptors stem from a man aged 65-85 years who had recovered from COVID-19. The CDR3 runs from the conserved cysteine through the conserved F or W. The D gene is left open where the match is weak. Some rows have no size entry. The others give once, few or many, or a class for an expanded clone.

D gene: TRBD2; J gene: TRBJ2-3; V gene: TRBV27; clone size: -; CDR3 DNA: TGTGCCAGCAGATACTTGACTAGCGGGAGAGGGACAGATACGCAGTATTTT; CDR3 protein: CASRYLTSGRGTDTQYF
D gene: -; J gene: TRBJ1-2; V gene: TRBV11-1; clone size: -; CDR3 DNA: TGTGCCAGCAGCGCGCTTAACTATGGCTACACCTTC; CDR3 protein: CASSALNYGYTF
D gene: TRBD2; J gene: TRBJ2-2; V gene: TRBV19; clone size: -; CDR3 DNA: TGTGCCAGTAGTATCTCTAGCGGGGGATCGCACACCGGGGAGCTGTTTTTT; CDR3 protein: CASSISSGGSHTGELFF
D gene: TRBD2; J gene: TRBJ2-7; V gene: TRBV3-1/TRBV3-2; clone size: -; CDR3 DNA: TGTGCCAGCAGCCATCTTAGCGGGAGGGCCTCCTACGAGCAGTACTTC; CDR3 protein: CASSHLSGRASYEQYF
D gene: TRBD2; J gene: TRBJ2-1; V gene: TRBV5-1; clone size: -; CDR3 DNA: TGCGCCAGCAGCTTACACCGGGCTAGCGGGAAAGGTGAGCAGTTCTTC; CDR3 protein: CASSLHRASGKGEQFF
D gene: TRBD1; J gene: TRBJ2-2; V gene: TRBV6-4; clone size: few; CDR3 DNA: TGTGCCAGCAGTGGGGACAGGGACACCGGGGAGCTGTTTTTT; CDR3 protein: CASSGDRDTGELFF
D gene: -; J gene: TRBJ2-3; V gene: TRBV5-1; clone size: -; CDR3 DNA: TGCGCCAGCAGCCCCCTGCGATACACAGATACGCAGTATTTT; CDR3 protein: CASSPLRYTDTQYF
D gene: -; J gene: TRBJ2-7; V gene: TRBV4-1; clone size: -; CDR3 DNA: TGCGCCAGCAGCCAAGCTCCCCCGCGAGGAGCCTACGAGCAGTACTTC; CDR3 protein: CASSQAPPRGAYEQYF
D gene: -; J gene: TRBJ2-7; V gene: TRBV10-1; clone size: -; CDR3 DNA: TGCGCCAGCAGTGAAATAAAAAGCGCCGGGAGATACGAGCAGTACTTC; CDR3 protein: CASSEIKSAGRYEQYF
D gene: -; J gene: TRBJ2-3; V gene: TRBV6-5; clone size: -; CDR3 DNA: TGTGCCAGCACCGGTCTGGCGGGCCCCGGAAATACGCAGTATTTT; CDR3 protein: CASTGLAGPGNTQYF
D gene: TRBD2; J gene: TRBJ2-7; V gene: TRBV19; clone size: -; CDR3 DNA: TGTGCCAGTAGTTCCTTAGCGGGAGGAGGCTACGAGCAGTACTTC; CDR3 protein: CASSSLAGGGYEQYF
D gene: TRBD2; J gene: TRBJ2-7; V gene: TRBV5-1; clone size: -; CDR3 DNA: TGCGCCAGCAGTGGCGGGAGTTATGAGCAGTACTTC; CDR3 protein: CASSGGSYEQYF
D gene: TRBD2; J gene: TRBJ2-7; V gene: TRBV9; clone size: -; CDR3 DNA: TGTGCCAGCAGCCTCGGGACTAGCCGAATCTACGAGCAGTACTTC; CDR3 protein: CASSLGTSRIYEQYF
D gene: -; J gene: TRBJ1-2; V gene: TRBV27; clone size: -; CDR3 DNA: TGTGCCAGCACCGCCGGGCGGGGGGAGACTAGCTACACCTTC; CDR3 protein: CASTAGRGETSYTF
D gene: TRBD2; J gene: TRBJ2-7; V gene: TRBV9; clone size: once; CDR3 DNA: TGTGCCAGCAGCGGAACCGGGACTAGCGGTCTCTACGAGCAGTACTTC; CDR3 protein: CASSGTGTSGLYEQYF
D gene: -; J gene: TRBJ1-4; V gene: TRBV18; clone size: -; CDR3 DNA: TGTGCCAGCTCACGGAGTGAAAAACTGTTTTTT; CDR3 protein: CASSRSEKLFF
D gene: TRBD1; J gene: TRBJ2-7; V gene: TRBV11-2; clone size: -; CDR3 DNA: TGTGCCAGCAGCTTTTTCACAGGGGAATCCTACGAGCAGTACTTC; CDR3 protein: CASSFFTGESYEQYF
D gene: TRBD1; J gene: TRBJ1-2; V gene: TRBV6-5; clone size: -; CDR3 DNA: TGTGCCAGCAGTACCCGGACAGGGGGAGTCTATGGCTACACCTTC; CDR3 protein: CASSTRTGGVYGYTF
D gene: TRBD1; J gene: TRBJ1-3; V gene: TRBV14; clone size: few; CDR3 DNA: TGTGCCAGCAGCCAAGATGGGACAGGGTTTGGAAACACCATATATTTT; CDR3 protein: CASSQDGTGFGNTIYF
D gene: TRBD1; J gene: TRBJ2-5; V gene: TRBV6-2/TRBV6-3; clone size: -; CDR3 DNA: TGTGCCAGCAGTCCAGGGGGCGTTGGGACCCAGTACTTC; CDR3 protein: CASSPGGVGTQYF
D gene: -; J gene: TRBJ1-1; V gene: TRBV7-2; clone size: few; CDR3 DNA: TGTGCCAGCAGCTTATCAGTGAACACTGAAGCTTTCTTT; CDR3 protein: CASSLSVNTEAFF
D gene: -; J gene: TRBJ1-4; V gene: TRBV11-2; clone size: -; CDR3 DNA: TGTGCCAGCAGCTTAGAGGGGAGGGCTAATGAAAAACTGTTTTTT; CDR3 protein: CASSLEGRANEKLFF
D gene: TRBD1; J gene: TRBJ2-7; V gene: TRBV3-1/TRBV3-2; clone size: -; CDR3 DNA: TGTGCCAGCAGCCCCCCGACAGGGCTGGCTTCCTACGAGCAGTACTTC; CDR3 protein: CASSPPTGLASYEQYF
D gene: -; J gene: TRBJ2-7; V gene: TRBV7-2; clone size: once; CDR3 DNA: TGTGCCAGCAGTCCCTCGCGGTCGGACGAGCAGTACTTC; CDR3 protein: CASSPSRSDEQYF
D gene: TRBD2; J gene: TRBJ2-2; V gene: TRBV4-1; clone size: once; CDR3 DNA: TGCGCCAGCAGCCAACGTACTAGCGGGAGGGCCGCCGGGGAGCTGTTTTTT; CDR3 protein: CASSQRTSGRAAGELFF